Reported below is one TCR beta chain. Its target is not known. CDR1 and CDR2 (germline): MNHEY, SVGAGI. Trimming stripped 6 bases from V and 1 base from J, with 9 bases between. The CDR3 contains 14 residues. The record originates from a study of cytomegalovirus exposure and HLA in healthy donors. Study conclusions and caveats: Later analysis associated a missense DCLRE1C variant with TCR beta V- and J-gene trimming.

The PCR ran on 60 Vbeta and 13 Jbeta primers. The repertoire was sequenced with immunoSEQ multiplex PCR; TCRdb's copy has only in-frame clones and lacks some. The sample contains approximately 150,000 clones, approximately 70% of which appear only once. Source material: PBMCs. This chain links TRBV6-5 with TRBJ1-4; maybe TRBD1 (6 bases). The TCR sequence derives from a human donor in good health. The CDR3 sequence: CASRLDRTNEKLFF. CDR3 in DNA: TGTGCCAGCAGATTGGACAGAACTAATGAAAAACTGTTTTTT.